The clone carrying this TCR beta chain was seen a handful of times. The antigen is unknown. The germline CDR1 and CDR2 sequences are DFQATT and SNEGSKA (reference sequence). The CDR3 contains 18 residues. Unmatched junction bases numbered 15, after V lost 0 bases and J lost 7 bases. Generation of TCR beta libraries employed quantitative 5'-RACE incorporating molecular barcodes. From the 5' RACE reads, TCRdb called clonotypes with MiXCR, one entry per CDR3 protein. The sample includes a few hundred thousand distinct CDR3 sequences, about 20% of them seen just once. The data belong to a study of CD8 T cells in ankylosing spondylitis. Study conclusions and caveats: CD8+ by phenotype, disease-linked clones were relatively rare in peripheral blood. Apparently characteristic of ankylosing spondylitis blood was a TCR beta motif (fewer than 10 highly homologous variants). Certain motif variants had earlier been reported in reactive arthritis synovial fluid and blood. Clones tied to disease were said to be significantly enriched in matched ankylosing spondylitis synovial fluid.

V is TRBV20-1 and J is TRBJ2-1; TRBD2 aligns across 10 bases. The clonotype comes from a male donor with ankylosing spondylitis. The sample was blood, either unsorted or a sorted T cell fraction (not recorded which). The CDR3 DNA sequence: TGCAGTGCTAGAGACGGAAGACTAGCGGGTCGACTGGGGAATGAGCAGTTCTTC. This sequence encodes CSARDGRLAGRLGNEQFF.